The 19 T cell receptor beta chains below come from one sample, sequenced in a study of Ad26.COV2.S vaccination and SARS-CoV-2 variants. Noted treatment: some 20 received Ad26.COV2.S at low or high dose, single or two shots; 5 received placebo; per-sample allocation not given. Collection of the samples took place on day 63 after the first injection of vaccine or placebo. Profiled with immunoSEQ multiplex PCR; TCRdb holds only in-frame clones, not every one. The profile covers around 450,000 clones, with approximately 90% appearing a single time and about 3.5% taken by the ten largest. Sequenced material: peripheral blood, taken in a trial of Ad26.COV2.S vaccine versus placebo. Receptor source: a person between 18 and 65 years old who received the Ad26.COV2.S COVID-19 vaccine or a placebo.

The chain joins TRBV19 to TRBJ1-2; D gene uncertain. V lost 3 bases to trimming and J lost 3 bases, with 5 bases between them. Germline loops: CDR1 LNHDA, CDR2 SQIVND (reference sequence). This CDR3 contains 12 residues. Written as DNA, the CDR3 is TGTGCCAGTAGTATGGGTGACTATGGCTACACCTTC. Protein sequence: CASSMGDYGYTF. The full variable domain, with the rest looked up from reference TRBV19 and TRBJ1-2, is DGGITQSPKYLFRKEGQNVTLSCEQNLNHDAMYWYRQDPGQGLRLIYYSQIVNDFQKGDIAEGYSVSREKKESFPLTVTSAQKNPTAFYLCASSMGDYGYTFGSGTRLTVV.

The chain couples TRBV7-9 to TRBJ1-1; no firm D call. In germline, CDR1 is SEHNR, CDR2 FQNEAQ (reference sequence). Trimming stripped 8 bases from V and 0 bases from J, with 10 bases between. The CDR3 is 13 residues long. The CDR3 bases are TGTGCCAGCGATTTAGGTATGAACACTGAAGCTTTCTTT. Protein: CASDLGMNTEAFF. Full variable domain (remainder filled in from reference TRBV7-9 and TRBJ1-1): DTGVSQNPRHKITKRGQNVTFRCDPISEHNRLYWYRQTLGQGPEFLTYFQNEAQLEKSRLLSDRFSAERPKGSFSTLEIQRTEQGDSAMYLCASDLGMNTEAFFGQGTRLTVV.

The rearrangement links TRBV5-4 to TRBJ1-1; D remains ambiguous. V was pared by 5 bases and J by 3 bases, with 14 bases between. The V gene's germline CDR1 is SGHNT and CDR2 YYREEE (reference sequence). This CDR3 spans 14 amino acids. The CDR3 protein is CASRPMLPDTEAFF. CDR3 nucleotides: TGTGCCAGCAGACCTATGCTTCCAGACACTGAAGCTTTCTTT. Variable domain in full (rest from reference TRBV5-4 and TRBJ1-1): ETGVTQSPTHLIKTRGQQVTLRCSSQSGHNTVSWYQQALGQGPQFIFQYYREEENGRGNFPPRFSGLQFPNYSSELNVNALELDDSALYLCASRPMLPDTEAFFGQGTRLTVV.

The chain has TRBV4-3 and TRBJ1-1; no reliable D call. Trimming stripped 0 bases from V and 2 bases from J, with 10 bases between. Germline CDR1 is LGHNA and CDR2 is YSLEER. This CDR3 has 15 residues. The CDR3 region is CASSQEIGVNTEAFF. CDR3 DNA: TGCGCCAGCAGCCAAGAAATTGGGGTAAACACTGAAGCTTTCTTT.

In this sample, this clone turned up a few times. The rearrangement links TRBV12-3 or TRBV12-4 to TRBJ1-6; D gene ambiguous. The CDR3 consists of 13 residues. The germline V and J ends were trimmed by 3 bases and 10 bases, with 10 bases remaining between them. CDR3 residues: CASSFSRVSPLHF. The CDR3 coding sequence is TGTGCCAGCAGTTTTTCCCGGGTATCACCCCTCCACTTT.

The rearrangement joins TRBV5-1 to TRBJ2-3; no clear D. Trimming cost V 5 bases and J 2 bases, with 12 bases left between them. Germline CDR1 is SGHRS and CDR2 is YFSETQ. The CDR3 has 14 amino acids. In nucleotides, the CDR3 is TGCGCCAGCAGTTACCCCCTGATCACAGATACGCAGTATTTT. It is translated as CASSYPLITDTQYF.

This chain links TRBV9 with TRBJ2-3; 10 bases agree with TRBD2. Germline V lookup: CDR1 SGDLS, CDR2 YYNGEE. The CDR3 sequence is 16 residues long. Trimming cost V 0 bases and J 3 bases; bases outside gene matches: 4. The chain's CDR3 is CASSVDERGGTDTQYF. The DNA of the CDR3 is TGTGCCAGCAGCGTAGATGAGCGGGGGGGGACAGATACGCAGTATTTT.

The chain employs TRBV5-5 and TRBJ2-2; 9 bases fit TRBD1. The germline gives CDR1 SGHKS, CDR2 YYEKEE (reference sequence). With 4 bases clipped from V and 7 bases from J, the junction kept 5 bases outside the gene matches. This CDR3 has 14 amino acids. In DNA form, the CDR3 reads TGTGCCAGCAGCATACAGGGGGCCGACGGGGAGCTGTTTTTT. Translating gives CASSIQGADGELFF.

The V call is TRBV28, the J call TRBJ1-1, with TRBD1 as a possible D gene (6 bases). The V gene lost 5 bases and the J gene lost 8 bases, with 15 bases spanning the gap. Germline CDR1 reads MDHEN; CDR2 reads SYDVKM. The CDR3 is 13 residues long. The CDR3, as DNA: TGTGCCAGCAGTCCGAACAGGGTGGGGGAAGCTTTCTTT. Translation gives CASSPNRVGEAFF.

The genes are TRBV4-1 and TRBJ1-5; D is possibly TRBD1 (5 bases). Looked up from germline, CDR1 is MGHRA and CDR2 is YSYEKL. The CDR3 contains 15 residues. Trimming removed 1 base at V and 2 bases at J, with 9 bases between. DNA for the CDR3: TGCGCCAGCAGCCAAGTTCAAGGGGGCAATCAGCCCCAGCATTTT. Translating gives CASSQVQGGNQPQHF.

This chain connects TRBV3-1 (or the pseudogene TRBV3-2) to TRBJ2-5, with 7 bases aligning to TRBD1. CDR1 and CDR2 (germline): LGHDT, YNNKEL (reference sequence). CDR3 size: 16 residues. The J segment lost 4 bases and the V segment lost 1 base, leaving 9 bases of the junction unmatched. This CDR3 reads CASSQAPQTGRETQYF. CDR3 nucleotide sequence: TGTGCCAGCAGCCAAGCCCCTCAGACAGGGCGAGAGACCCAGTACTTC.

The chain recombines TRBV18 with TRBJ1-5, with 9 positions matching TRBD1. The CDR3 consists of 15 residues. The germline CDR1 and CDR2 sequences are KGHSH and LQKENI. J lost 7 bases, V lost 3 bases, and 7 bases had no gene match. The CDR3 is CASSPTGGGGQPQHF. For the CDR3, the DNA is TGTGCCAGCTCACCTACAGGGGGCGGAGGACAGCCCCAGCATTTT. The whole variable domain, filled in from reference TRBV18 and TRBJ1-5, reads NAGVMQNPRHLVRRRGQEARLRCSPMKGHSHVYWYRQLPEEGLKFMVYLQKENIIDESGMPKERFSAEFPKEGPSILRIQQVVRGDSAAYFCASSPTGGGGQPQHFGDGTRLSIL.

The chain couples TRBV4-3 to TRBJ2-1; D is uncertain. CDR1 and CDR2 from the germline V gene are LGHNA and YSLEER. Trimming removed 3 bases from V and 5 bases from J, with 17 bases in between. This CDR3 comprises 16 residues. CDR3 DNA sequence: TGCGCCAGCAGCCAGTTGTGGGCAGTACCAAACAATGAGCAGTTCTTC. This sequence encodes CASSQLWAVPNNEQFF.

A few counts support this clone. The chain uses TRBV6-4 and TRBJ1-3, with D unresolved. Trimming cost V 2 bases and J 8 bases, with 1 base left between them. The CDR3 length is 10 residues. Looked up from germline, CDR1 is MRHNA and CDR2 is SNTAGT. This CDR3 reads CASSDHTIYF. Here the CDR3 DNA reads TGTGCCAGCAGTGACCACACCATATATTTT.

V usage is TRBV6-2 or TRBV6-3 and J usage is TRBJ2-5; D perhaps matches TRBD1 (5 bases). This CDR3 is 12 amino acids long. Trimming pared 5 bases from V and 4 bases from J, leaving 8 bases between. The germline V gene encodes CDR1 MNHEY and CDR2 SVGEGT. The DNA of the CDR3 is TGTGCCAGCAGTGGTGACAGAGAGACCCAGTACTTC. Translating gives CASSGDRETQYF.

The rearrangement links TRBV2 to TRBJ2-1; 8 bases agree with TRBD2. Germline assignment: CDR1 SNHLY and CDR2 FYNNEI. The junction had 17 bases not matched to a gene; V was cut back by 1 base and J by 12 bases. The CDR3 loop spans 17 amino acids. The CDR3 sequence: CASSEEAGISGGSTQFF. Here the CDR3 DNA reads TGTGCCAGCAGTGAAGAGGCTGGGATCAGCGGGGGATCGACGCAGTTCTTC.

Here the CDR3 DNA reads TGTGCCATCGCTGTGGGGGCGGGAGTTCAAGAGACCCAGTACTTC. Translating it yields CAIAVGAGVQETQYF. The chain uses TRBV10-3 and TRBJ2-5; D may be TRBD2 (7 bases). CDR3 length: 15 residues. Trimming took 8 bases from V and 2 from J, leaving 18 bases between them. Germline CDR1 is ENHRY and CDR2 is SYGVKD.

The chain has TRBV27 and TRBJ1-2; D ambiguous. There are 14 residues in the CDR3. V lost 6 bases to trimming and J lost 7 bases, with 18 bases between them. Germline V lookup: CDR1 MNHEY, CDR2 SMNVEV (reference sequence). The CDR3 loop reads CASSSLAGIGGYTF. Written as DNA, the CDR3 is TGTGCCAGCAGCTCCCTCGCGGGGATTGGTGGCTACACCTTC.

V usage is TRBV19 and J usage is TRBJ1-1, with D hard to call. V was clipped by 5 bases and J by 0 bases, with 13 bases between them. CDR1 is LNHDA, CDR2 SQIVND, per germline (reference sequence). The CDR3 consists of 15 residues. The CDR3 is CASSSGVIMNTEAFF. Here the CDR3 DNA reads TGTGCCAGTAGTTCCGGGGTGATCATGAACACTGAAGCTTTCTTT.